A single sample is the source of the 13 T cell receptor beta chains below, sequenced in a study of PD-1 blockade in mismatch repair-deficient tumors. The method was immunoSEQ multiplex PCR; TCRdb's version includes in-frame clones alone and lacks a portion of them. The table shows around 130,000 clones, with roughly 86% occurring only once. The sample was peripheral blood, taken 70 to 73 weeks after starting pembrolizumab. The source of these receptors is an adult with mismatch repair-deficient cancer.

The chain uses TRBV28 and TRBJ2-7, with 13 bases fitting TRBD2. From germline, CDR1 is MDHEN and CDR2 SYDVKM. The ends lost 5 bases at V and 2 bases at J; junction bases unmatched: 6. This CDR3 comprises 16 residues. CDR3 coding DNA: TGTGCCAGCAGTCCGGGGACTAGCGGGGTTGCCTACGAGCAGTACTTC. It yields the protein CASSPGTSGVAYEQYF.

V is TRBV11-3 and J is TRBJ2-3, with D possibly TRBD2 on 5 matching bases. Germline assignment: CDR1 SGHNT and CDR2 YENEEA. The CDR3 spans 18 residues. Trimming shortened V by 2 bases and J by 3 bases, and 21 bases separated the two germline ends. The CDR3 reads CASSLTFSGLEITDTQYF. CDR3 nucleotide sequence: TGTGCCAGCAGCTTAACTTTCTCCGGACTGGAGATAACAGATACGCAGTATTTT. Based on the CDR3 plus reference TRBV11-3 and TRBJ2-3, the full variable domain is EAGVVQSPRYKIIEKKQPVAFWCNPISGHNTLYWYLQNLGQGPELLIRYENEEAVDDSQLPKDRFSAERLKGVDSTLKIQPAELGDSAVYLCASSLTFSGLEITDTQYFGPGTRLTVL.

The chain couples TRBV10-2 to TRBJ2-3; tentatively, D is TRBD2 (5 bases). The CDR3 covers 14 residues. Germline V CDR1 and CDR2: WSHSY, SAAADI. The V gene lost 7 bases and the J gene lost 0 bases, with 11 bases spanning the gap. Here the CDR3 reads CASMGRTSTDTQYF. The CDR3 coding sequence is TGCGCCAGCATGGGGAGAACTAGCACAGATACGCAGTATTTT.

The chain employs TRBV2 and TRBJ1-3, with D unresolved. CDR1 SNHLY and CDR2 FYNNEI come from the germline V gene. The CDR3 loop spans 13 amino acids. Trimming removed 4 bases at V and 9 bases at J, with 13 bases between. CDR3 sequence: CASSVSWSGTIYF. The CDR3 DNA reads TGTGCCAGCAGTGTATCTTGGTCCGGCACCATATATTTT.

The V and J genes are TRBV28 and TRBJ2-7, with D perhaps TRBD2 (7 bases). Trimming stripped 5 bases from V and 4 bases from J, with 15 bases between. Germline CDR1 MDHEN, CDR2 SYDVKM. CDR3 size: 14 residues. CDR3 sequence: CASSRLGRGYEQYF. The DNA of the CDR3 is TGTGCCAGCAGTCGCCTGGGGAGGGGGTACGAGCAGTACTTC.

The CDR3 loop reads CASSHITNTGELFF. CDR3 sequence (DNA): TGTGCCAGCAGTCACATTACGAACACCGGGGAGCTGTTTTTT. This rearrangement joins TRBV27 to TRBJ2-2; D unclear. CDR3 length equals 14 residues. Germline V gene data show CDR1 as MNHEY and CDR2 as SMNVEV (reference sequence). Trimming cost V 5 bases and J 0 bases, with 7 bases left between them.

This chain links TRBV9 with TRBJ2-5; either TRBD1 or TRBD2 may fit D (6 bases each). Looked up from germline, CDR1 is SGDLS and CDR2 is YYNGEE. The V end was cut by 5 bases, the J end by 5 bases, with 16 bases between. CDR3 length equals 14 residues. The CDR3 sequence: CASSTGGNRETQYF. The CDR3 region has the DNA TGTGCCAGCAGTACCGGGGGCAACCGGGAGACCCAGTACTTC. The variable domain in full, with the rest retrieved from reference TRBV9 and TRBJ2-5, is DSGVTQTPKHLITATGQRVTLRCSPRSGDLSVYWYQQSLDQGLQFLIQYYNGEERAKGNILERFSAQQFPDLHSELNLSSLELGDSALYFCASSTGGNRETQYFGPGTRLLVL.

The chain couples TRBV19 to TRBJ2-5, with 8 bases aligning to TRBD1. The V segment lost 3 bases and the J segment 5 bases; nucleotides outside the gene matches: 5. CDR3 length: 14 amino acids. Looked up from germline, CDR1 is LNHDA and CDR2 is SQIVND (reference sequence). For the CDR3, the DNA is TGTGCCAGTAGTATGAACAGGGGGTTTGAGACCCAGTACTTC. It specifies CASSMNRGFETQYF.

V gene TRBV19 combines with J gene TRBJ2-7; maybe TRBD2 (6 bases). V lost 4 bases to trimming and J lost 7 bases, with 17 bases between them. The CDR3 length is 14 residues. Germline CDR1 and CDR2: LNHDA and SQIVND (reference sequence). The CDR3 reads CASSKGLGVEEQYF. CDR3 in DNA: TGTGCCAGTAGTAAGGGACTCGGGGTGGAAGAGCAGTACTTC.

This chain joins TRBV11-3 and TRBJ2-7; D gene uncertain. Germline V gives CDR1 SGHNT, CDR2 YENEEA. Trimming took 8 bases from V and 3 from J, leaving 11 bases between them. The CDR3 length is 12 residues. CDR3 sequence: CASGLGSYEQYF. The CDR3 DNA reads as TGTGCCAGCGGGCTGGGCAGCTACGAGCAGTACTTC.

The chain carries TRBV2 and TRBJ1-1; D is unclear. The CDR3 runs to 14 residues. V was cut by 4 bases and J by 3 bases, with 12 bases left in between. Germline V gene lookup returns CDR1 SNHLY and CDR2 FYNNEI. The CDR3 reads CASSAWARDTEAFF. CDR3 nucleotides: TGTGCCAGCAGTGCGTGGGCGCGGGACACTGAAGCTTTCTTT.

The chain carries TRBV28 and TRBJ2-6; the match to TRBD1 covers 10 bases. Per the germline V gene, CDR1 is MDHEN and CDR2 is SYDVKM. The CDR3 is 17 amino acids. The ends lost 6 bases at V and 4 bases at J; junction bases unmatched: 9. The CDR3 loop is CASRPRDRGAGANVLTF. The CDR3 DNA reads TGTGCCAGCAGACCTCGGGACAGGGGAGCCGGGGCCAACGTCCTGACTTTC.

CDR3 loop: CASSTLLAERVYEQYF. CDR3 coding DNA: TGTGCCAGCAGTACACTCCTAGCGGAGAGGGTTTACGAGCAGTACTTC. The gene calls are TRBV6-6 and TRBJ2-7; 7 bases are shared with TRBD2. Germline trimming cut 5 bases from V and 4 bases from J; bases unmatched to any gene: 14. Looked up from germline, CDR1 is MNHNY and CDR2 is SVGAGI (reference sequence). The CDR3 consists of 16 residues.